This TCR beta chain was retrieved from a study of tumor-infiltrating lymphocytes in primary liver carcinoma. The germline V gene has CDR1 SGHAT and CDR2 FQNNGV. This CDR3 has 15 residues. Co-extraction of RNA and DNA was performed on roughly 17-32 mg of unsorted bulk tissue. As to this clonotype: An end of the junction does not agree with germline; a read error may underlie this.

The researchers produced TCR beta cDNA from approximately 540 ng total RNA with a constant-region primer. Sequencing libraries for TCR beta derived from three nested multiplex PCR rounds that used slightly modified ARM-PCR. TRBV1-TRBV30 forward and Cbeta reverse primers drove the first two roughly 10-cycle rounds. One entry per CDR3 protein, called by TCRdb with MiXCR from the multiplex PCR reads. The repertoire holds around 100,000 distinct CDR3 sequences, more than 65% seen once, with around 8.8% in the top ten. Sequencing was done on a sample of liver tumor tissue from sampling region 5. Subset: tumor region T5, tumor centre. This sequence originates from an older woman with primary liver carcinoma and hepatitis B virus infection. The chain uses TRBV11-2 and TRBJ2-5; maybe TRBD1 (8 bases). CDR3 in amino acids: CASSLEYRGGKTQCF. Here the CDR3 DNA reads TGTGCCAGCAGCTTAGAGTACAGGGGGGGGAAGACCCAGTGCTTC.